The 28 T cell receptor beta chains below all came from one sample that was sequenced in a study of T cells in Graves' hyperthyroidism and ophthalmopathy. From RNA transcripts, TCR beta CDR3 regions were amplified. HTBI primers were the set used in a first-round RT-PCR of the TCR CDR3. TCRdb reanalysed the multiplex PCR reads using MiXCR and keeps one entry per CDR3 protein. The table records approximately 530,000 distinct CDR3 sequences, just under 20% of them present only once. The sequenced material came from blood. The receptors come from a man between 40 and 49 years old with Graves' ophthalmopathy.

The chain couples TRBV7-9 to TRBJ2-3; a weak D match, TRBD2 (7 bases). This CDR3 region has 16 residues. Germline-derived CDR1 and CDR2 are SEHNR and FQNEAQ (reference sequence). Trimming cost V 1 base and J 2 bases, with 13 bases left between them. This CDR3 reads CASSLERGGPTDTQYF. The CDR3 nucleotides are TGTGCCAGCAGCTTAGAGAGGGGGGGGCCCACAGATACGCAGTATTTT.

This clonotype has at least ten counts. The chain's CDR3 is CSAKRGLAWETQYF. CDR3 coding DNA: TGCAGTGCTAAGAGGGGACTAGCGTGGGAGACCCAGTACTTC. This chain uses TRBV20-1 with TRBJ2-5; 10 nucleotides match TRBD2. Trimming removed 4 bases from V and 5 bases from J; junction bases left unmatched: 7. CDR3 size: 14 residues. CDR1 is DFQATT and CDR2 is SNEGSKA in the germline V gene (reference sequence).

The J gene is TRBJ2-7, the V gene TRBV18; D uncertain. The V and J ends lost 5 bases and 3 bases respectively, with 23 bases between them. There are 17 residues in the CDR3. The germline V gene has CDR1 KGHSH and CDR2 LQKENI. The CDR3 sequence is CASSIYYQEILHYEQYF. CDR3 in DNA: TGTGCCAGCTCAATATACTATCAGGAAATTCTACACTACGAGCAGTACTTC.

This clonotype was detected ten times or more. The CDR3 region is CAWSEGPLENQPQHF. CDR3 nucleotide sequence: TGTGCCTGGAGTGAGGGACCTCTGGAGAATCAGCCCCAGCATTTT. V and J are TRBV30 and TRBJ1-5; weak D call: TRBD1 (5 bases). The length of the CDR3 is 15 residues. V lost 1 base and J 4 bases, leaving 14 bases between the germline ends. Per germline, CDR1 GTSNPN and CDR2 SVGIG (reference sequence).

This clonotype appeared many times. V is TRBV3-1 and J is TRBJ2-7, with 13 bases lining up with TRBD2. Trimming took 8 bases from V and 3 from J; bases not matched to a gene: 7. Germline V gene data show CDR1 as LGHDT and CDR2 as YNNKEL (reference sequence). The CDR3 is 15 amino acids. The CDR3 is CASSRTSGGLYEQYF. CDR3 sequence (DNA): TGTGCCAGCTCCCGGACTAGCGGGGGCCTCTACGAGCAGTACTTC.

A few counts support this clonotype. This chain links TRBV5-8 with TRBJ2-1; D is uncertain. The CDR3 totals 15 residues. Germline V gene lookup returns CDR1 SGHTS and CDR2 YDEGEE. V was shortened by 0 bases and J by 5 bases, with 12 bases between the two germline ends. CDR3 sequence: CASSLGPDDHNEQFF. CDR3 nucleotide sequence: TGTGCCAGCAGCTTGGGGCCGGACGACCACAATGAGCAGTTCTTC.

This clonotype was counted ten times or more. The rearrangement joins TRBV6-1 to TRBJ1-2; a weak D match, TRBD1 (6 bases). The CDR3 consists of 14 residues. From germline, CDR1 is MNHNS and CDR2 SASEGT. V was trimmed by 5 bases and J by 4 bases, leaving 14 bases between them. CDR3 sequence: CASSRTGSIYGYTF. DNA of the CDR3: TGTGCCAGCAGTCGTACAGGGAGCATCTATGGCTACACCTTC.

V gene TRBV7-9 combines with J gene TRBJ2-1; 9 bases line up with TRBD1. Losses at the gene ends were 3 bases for V and 4 bases for J; bases not matched to a gene: 4. The CDR3 sequence is 15 residues long. Germline CDR1 is SEHNR and CDR2 is FQNEAQ (reference sequence). The CDR3 spells CASSFRDREYNEQFF. CDR3 sequence (DNA): TGTGCCAGCAGCTTCCGGGACAGGGAATACAATGAGCAGTTCTTC.

Note on this clonotype: This clone may be a read error of a much larger clone one base away. The chain carries TRBV5-6 and TRBJ2-5; D is ambiguous. V dropped 2 bases and J dropped 3 bases, with 14 bases sitting between them. CDR3 length: 15 residues. Germline assignment: CDR1 SGHDT and CDR2 YYEEEE. CDR3 bases: TGTGCCAGCAGCTTTATAGGTCGTCGGGAAGAGACCCAGTACTTC. Its protein is CASSFIGRREETQYF.

This clonotype was recorded at least ten times. J is TRBJ2-3 and V is TRBV7-9; 8 bases fit TRBD2. Germline V gene lookup returns CDR1 SEHNR and CDR2 FQNEAQ (reference sequence). The ends lost 4 bases at V and 1 base at J; junction bases unmatched: 7. The CDR3 extends over 16 amino acids. The CDR3 here is CASSSERERRTDTQYF. The CDR3 DNA reads TGTGCCAGCAGCTCCGAGCGGGAGCGCCGCACAGATACGCAGTATTTT. The variable domain in full, with the rest retrieved from reference TRBV7-9 and TRBJ2-3, is DTGVSQNPRHKITKRGQNVTFRCDPISEHNRLYWYRQTLGQGPEFLTYFQNEAQLEKSRLLSDRFSAERPKGSFSTLEIQRTEQGDSAMYLCASSSERERRTDTQYFGPGTRLTVL.

J is TRBJ1-1 and V is TRBV9; D might be TRBD1 (6 bases). The V end was cut by 3 bases, the J end by 4 bases, with 16 bases between. Per the germline V gene, CDR1 is SGDLS and CDR2 is YYNGEE. The CDR3 sequence is 15 residues long. The CDR3 protein is CASSAAGDGGTEAFF. For the CDR3, the DNA is TGTGCCAGCAGCGCAGCAGGGGACGGGGGCACTGAAGCTTTCTTT.

A few counts support this clonotype. The genes are TRBV10-3 and TRBJ1-4; no firm D call. Germline CDR1 is ENHRY and CDR2 is SYGVKD. The CDR3 spans 16 residues. Between the trimmed V and J ends, which lost 11 bases and 2 bases, there was a span of 21 bases. CDR3 nucleotides: TGTGCCTCCTCGCCGGGTCCCGCAAATACTAATGAAAAACTGTTTTTT. Translation gives CASSPGPANTNEKLFF.

This clonotype was seen more than once but under ten times. The J gene is TRBJ1-1, the V gene TRBV4-3, with D uncertain. V was pared by 2 bases and J by 8 bases, with 15 bases between. Germline V gene data show CDR1 as LGHNA and CDR2 as YSLEER. CDR3 length equals 14 residues. CDR3 sequence: CASSQTGNRLEAFF. The CDR3 region has the DNA TGCGCCAGCAGCCAAACGGGAAACCGACTCGAAGCTTTCTTT.

In this sample, this clonotype turned up many times. The chain uses TRBV2 and TRBJ1-3; the D gene is possibly TRBD1 (5 bases). This CDR3 spans 16 amino acids. Germline lookup yields CDR1 SNHLY and CDR2 FYNNEI. Trimming took off 1 base at V and 0 bases at J, with 10 bases between the two ends. CDR3 nucleotide sequence: TGTGCCAGCAGTGAAGAAAGACAGTTCTCTGGAAACACCATATATTTT. Translated: CASSEERQFSGNTIYF.

This clonotype was found many times. V usage is TRBV29-1 and J usage is TRBJ2-7; 8 bases map to TRBD1. From germline, CDR1 is SQVTM and CDR2 ANQGSEA. The CDR3 spans 14 residues. The J segment lost 7 bases and the V segment lost 4 bases, leaving 12 bases of the junction unmatched. The CDR3 loop is CSVGVLDRASEQYF. The CDR3 DNA sequence: TGCAGCGTTGGCGTACTGGACAGGGCTAGTGAGCAGTACTTC.

Concerning this clonotype: This clone may be a read error of a much larger clone one base away. This chain joins TRBV12-3 or TRBV12-4 and TRBJ2-1; 8 bases align to TRBD2. Germline trimming cut 3 bases from V and 5 bases from J; bases unmatched to any gene: 15. The CDR3 loop spans 18 amino acids. The CDR3 sequence is CASSFRTSSRGAHNEQFF. The CDR3 nucleotides are TGTGCCAGCAGTTTTAGGACTAGCAGCCGTGGGGCCCACAATGAGCAGTTCTTC.

This clonotype has a handful of counts. This chain connects TRBV12-5 to TRBJ1-5; 7 nucleotides agree with TRBD1. The germline V gene encodes CDR1 LGHNT and CDR2 FRNRAP. V was clipped by 5 bases and J by 3 bases; unmatched bases: 16. The CDR3 contains 18 residues. CDR3 region: CASGHGTDALNPNQPQHF. The CDR3 DNA is TGTGCTAGTGGTCACGGGACAGACGCCCTTAATCCCAATCAGCCCCAGCATTTT. Looking up the rest from reference TRBV12-5 and TRBJ1-5 gives the full variable domain: DARVTQTPRHKVTEMGQEVTMRCQPILGHNTVFWYRQTMMQGLELLAYFRNRAPLDDSGMPKDRFSAEMPDATLATLKIQPSEPRDSAVYFCASGHGTDALNPNQPQHFGDGTRLSIL.

Ten or more counts support this clonotype. The V call is TRBV6-2 or TRBV6-3, the J call TRBJ2-5; the D gene is possibly TRBD2 (6 bases). This CDR3 comprises 16 residues. Germline V gives CDR1 MNHEY, CDR2 SVGEGT. V was shortened by 0 bases and J by 2 bases, with 13 bases between the two germline ends. This CDR3 reads CASSYSPGLIQETQYF. The CDR3 DNA sequence: TGTGCCAGCAGTTACTCTCCGGGACTTATACAAGAGACCCAGTACTTC.

This clonotype has just one count. The chain joins TRBV15 to TRBJ2-3, with D maybe TRBD2 (6 bases). Trimming took 1 base from V and 3 from J, leaving 14 bases between them. Looked up from germline, CDR1 is LNHNV and CDR2 is YYDKDF (reference sequence). This CDR3 contains 16 residues. In nucleotides, the CDR3 is TGTGCCACCAGCAGAGGGCTAGCGCGAGTAACAGATACGCAGTATTTT. Translating gives CATSRGLARVTDTQYF.

J is TRBJ2-3 and V is TRBV24-1, with D possibly being TRBD1 (5 bases). V was cut by 1 base and J by 2 bases, with 12 bases left in between. In germline, CDR1 is KGHDR, CDR2 SFDVKD. The CDR3 has 16 amino acids. The CDR3 is CATSDLNKGPTDTQYF. The DNA for the CDR3 is TGTGCCACCAGTGATTTAAACAAGGGGCCCACAGATACGCAGTATTTT.

This clonotype has more than one count but fewer than ten. The J gene is TRBJ2-7, the V gene TRBV20-1, with D perhaps matching TRBD2 (5 bases). With 7 bases removed from V and 6 bases from J, the gap between germline ends came to 19 bases. This CDR3 is built from 13 residues. Germline V gene data show CDR1 as DFQATT and CDR2 as SNEGSKA (reference sequence). Here the CDR3 DNA reads TGCAGTGGAACCCCTCCTTCTAGCCGCGAGCAGTACTTC. Translation gives CSGTPPSSREQYF.

The sample holds many counts of this clonotype. The V call is TRBV3-1, the J call TRBJ2-7; D ambiguous. The germline V and J ends were trimmed by 3 bases and 5 bases, with 17 bases remaining between them. Germline assignment: CDR1 LGHDT and CDR2 YNNKEL (reference sequence). This CDR3 is built from 15 residues. In DNA form, the CDR3 reads TGTGCCAGCAGCCACCCCTCGTCCACGAGGAACGAGCAGTACTTC. The encoded protein is CASSHPSSTRNEQYF.

With respect to this clonotype: A read error is possible here, since a much larger clone lies one base away. In nucleotides, the CDR3 is TGCGCCAGCACCCACGGACTAGCCTACGCCTACAATGAGCAGTACTTC. It yields the protein CASTHGLAYAYNEQYF. This chain joins TRBV5-1 and TRBJ2-1; the match to TRBD2 covers 8 bases. The DNA matches TRBJ2-7 better at its end, which makes the J call doubtful. The CDR3 has 16 amino acids. In germline, CDR1 is SGHRS, CDR2 YFSETQ.

The sample holds many counts of this clonotype. The chain is built from TRBV20-1 and TRBJ2-5; the match to TRBD1 covers 7 bases. The CDR3 consists of 13 residues. The germline V gene has CDR1 DFQATT and CDR2 SNEGSKA (reference sequence). Losses at the gene ends were 5 bases for V and 5 bases for J; bases not matched to a gene: 8. Written as DNA, the CDR3 is TGCAGTGCTGCATTTTCAGGGGGTGAGACCCAGTACTTC. This gives the protein CSAAFSGGETQYF.

The table lists this clonotype with many counts. The chain combines TRBV6-1 with TRBJ2-1; D not certain. Germline lookup yields CDR1 MNHNS and CDR2 SASEGT. The CDR3 spans 18 residues. V shed 1 base and J shed 6 bases, with 22 bases lying between them. The CDR3 sequence: CASSEGRVSRAFANEQFF. The CDR3 DNA reads as TGTGCCAGCAGTGAAGGCCGTGTGAGTAGGGCATTTGCCAATGAGCAGTTCTTC.

This chain joins TRBV12-5 and TRBJ2-2; 8 bases align to TRBD2. CDR3 length equals 18 residues. Germline CDR1 LGHNT, CDR2 FRNRAP. After removal of 5 bases from V and 3 bases from J, the junction contained 14 bases not matched to a gene. CDR3 DNA: TGTGCTAGTGGTACATGGGACTGGCGGGAGGAGGACACCGGGGAGCTGTTTTTT. Residues: CASGTWDWREEDTGELFF.

This clonotype was found a few times. The chain carries TRBV7-9 and TRBJ2-3; 9 bases align to TRBD1. This CDR3 contains 14 residues. Germline CDR1 reads SEHNR; CDR2 reads FQNEAQ (reference sequence). The junction had 8 bases not matched to a gene; V was cut back by 11 bases and J by 2 bases. The CDR3 loop reads CAGKGTGITDTQYF. Here the CDR3 DNA reads TGTGCCGGCAAGGGGACAGGGATCACAGATACGCAGTATTTT.

A word on this clonotype: A much larger clone is a single base away; this may be a read error. This rearrangement joins TRBV11-2 to TRBJ2-3, with a possible D match to TRBD2 (7 bases). This CDR3 is 16 amino acids long. Per germline, CDR1 SGHAT and CDR2 FQNNGV. CDR3 amino acids: CASTLRGGEGTDTQYF. CDR3 DNA: TGTGCCAGCACCTTAAGAGGGGGGGAGGGCACAGATACGCAGTATTTT.